The 5 T cell receptor beta chains presented below share a single source sample, sequenced in a study of human T cells and chemical hapten exposure. One entry per CDR3 protein, called by TCRdb with MiXCR from the RACE reads. This table has 95,000 to 150,000 distinct CDR3 sequences, roughly 14% appearing once. Indicated time point: pre-sensitization, week 0. Treatment indicated: therapeutic diphenylcyclopropenone sensitization with weekly scalp DPC. This sample comprised whole blood, obtained in connection with sensitization to the hapten diphenylcyclopropenone (DPC). The receptors come from a woman younger than 30 with alopecia areata. Some clones in this sample may be carry-over from other donors' samples.

The V and J genes are TRBV28 and TRBJ1-5; 8 bases fit TRBD1. The V and J ends lost 4 bases and 2 bases, in that order; junction bases with no gene match: 4. The CDR3 is 15 amino acids. Germline V gene lookup returns CDR1 MDHEN and CDR2 SYDVKM. CDR3: CASSSGGSGNQPQHF. The CDR3 nucleotides read TGTGCCAGCAGTTCAGGGGGCTCAGGCAATCAGCCCCAGCATTTT. Using reference TRBV28 and TRBJ1-5 for the parts outside the CDR3, the full variable domain is DVKVTQSSRYLVKRTGEKVFLECVQDMDHENMFWYRQDPGLGLRLIYFSYDVKMKEKGDIPEGYSVSREKKERFSLILESASTNQTSMYLCASSSGGSGNQPQHFGDGTRLSIL.

This clonotype was seen a few times. This sequence joins TRBV7-9 and TRBJ2-3; D is uncertain. The CDR3 runs to 17 residues. Trimming removed 1 base from V and 1 base from J, with 15 bases in between. The germline V gene encodes CDR1 SEHNR and CDR2 FQNEAQ (reference sequence). The CDR3 spells CASSLGWSDRRTDTQYF. CDR3 nucleotides: TGTGCCAGCAGCTTAGGATGGAGCGATCGGCGCACAGATACGCAGTATTTT.

This clonotype was recorded at least ten times. This sequence joins TRBV5-6 and TRBJ1-3; no clear D. The CDR3 has 15 residues. V was pared by 0 bases and J by 1 base, with 8 bases between. Germline loops: CDR1 SGHDT, CDR2 YYEEEE. The CDR3 DNA sequence: TGTGCCAGCAGCTTGGATCGGGGATCTGGAAACACCATATATTTT. Protein product: CASSLDRGSGNTIYF.

This clonotype showed up just a few times. This sequence joins TRBV29-1 and TRBJ1-1, with 7 bases aligning to TRBD1. Germline V gives CDR1 SQVTM, CDR2 ANQGSEA. The CDR3 extends over 15 amino acids. After removal of 3 bases from V and 3 bases from J, the junction contained 10 bases not matched to a gene. CDR3 sequence reads: CSVDRTGGLHTEAFF. The CDR3 nucleotides are TGCAGCGTTGATAGGACAGGAGGGCTTCACACTGAAGCTTTCTTT.

This clonotype was observed many times. CDR3 coding DNA: TGTGCCAGCAGCTTAGGGGGGGTGAACCAAGAGACCCAGTACTTC. This codes for CASSLGGVNQETQYF. J is TRBJ2-5 and V is TRBV7-6; a possible D gene is TRBD2 (6 bases). Trimming stripped 1 base from V and 0 bases from J, with 9 bases between. Per germline, CDR1 SGHVS and CDR2 FNYEAQ. This CDR3 region has 15 residues.